This T cell receptor (beta chain) came from a study of cytomegalovirus exposure and HLA in healthy donors. Study background: The roughly 120 validation repertoires matched the approximately 700 first-cohort repertoires in platform, a later analysis reported.

The CDR3 loop spans 17 amino acids. CDR1 is SEHNR, CDR2 FQNEAQ, per germline (reference sequence). Trimming removed 4 bases from V and 5 bases from J; junction bases left unmatched: 9. Sequenced by immunoSEQ multiplex PCR; TCRdb stores in-frame clones only, minus some. The sample includes fewer than 350,000 clones, 88% of them seen just once. The V gene is TRBV7-9, the J gene TRBJ1-5; 12 nucleotides line up with TRBD1. The sequence was obtained from a young woman in good health and CMV-seronegative. Material: PBMCs. The DNA for the CDR3 is TGTGCCAGCAGCTCATACGGGACAGGGGGCTTCGATCAGCCCCAGCATTTT. Translation gives CASSSYGTGGFDQPQHF.